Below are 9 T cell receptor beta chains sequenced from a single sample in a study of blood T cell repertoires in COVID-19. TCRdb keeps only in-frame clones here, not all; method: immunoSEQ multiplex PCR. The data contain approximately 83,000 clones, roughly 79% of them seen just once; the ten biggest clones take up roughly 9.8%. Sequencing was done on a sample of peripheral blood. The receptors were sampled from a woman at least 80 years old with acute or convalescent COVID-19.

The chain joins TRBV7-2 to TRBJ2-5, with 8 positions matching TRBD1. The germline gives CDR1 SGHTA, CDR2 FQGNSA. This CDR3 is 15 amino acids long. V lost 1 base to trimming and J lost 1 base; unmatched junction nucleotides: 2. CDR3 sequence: CASSLVGQGQETQYF. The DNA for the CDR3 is TGTGCCAGCAGCTTAGTCGGACAGGGCCAAGAGACCCAGTACTTC. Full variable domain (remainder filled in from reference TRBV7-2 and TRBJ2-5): GAGVSQSPSNKVTEKGKDVELRCDPISGHTALYWYRQSLGQGLEFLIYFQGNSAPDKSGLPSDRFSAERTGGSVSTLTIQRTQQEDSAVYLCASSLVGQGQETQYFGPGTRLLVL.

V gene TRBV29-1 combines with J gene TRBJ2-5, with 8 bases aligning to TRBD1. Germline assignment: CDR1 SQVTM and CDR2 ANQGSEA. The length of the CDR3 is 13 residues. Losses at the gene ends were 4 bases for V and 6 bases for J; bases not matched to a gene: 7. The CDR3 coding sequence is TGCAGCGTTGCTCAGGGGGCGGGTCAGACCCAGTACTTC. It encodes CSVAQGAGQTQYF.

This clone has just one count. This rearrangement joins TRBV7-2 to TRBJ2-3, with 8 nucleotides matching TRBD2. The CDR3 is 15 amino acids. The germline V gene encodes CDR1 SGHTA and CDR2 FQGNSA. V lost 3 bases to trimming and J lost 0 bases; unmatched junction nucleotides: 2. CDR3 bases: TGTGCCAGCAGCTTCACTAGCGGTAGCACAGATACGCAGTATTTT. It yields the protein CASSFTSGSTDTQYF.

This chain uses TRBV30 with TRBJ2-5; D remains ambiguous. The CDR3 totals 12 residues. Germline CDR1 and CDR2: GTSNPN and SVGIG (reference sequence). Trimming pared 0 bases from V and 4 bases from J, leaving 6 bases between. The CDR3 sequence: CAWSVLRETQYF. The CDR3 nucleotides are TGTGCCTGGAGTGTACTTAGAGAGACCCAGTACTTC.

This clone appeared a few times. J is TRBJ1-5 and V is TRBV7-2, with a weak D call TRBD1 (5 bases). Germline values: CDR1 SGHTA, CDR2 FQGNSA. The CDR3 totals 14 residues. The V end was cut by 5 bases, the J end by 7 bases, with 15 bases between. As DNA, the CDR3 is TGTGCCAGCAGCATCCCAGGGCTTCGGCAGCCCCAGCATTTT. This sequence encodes CASSIPGLRQPQHF.

The CDR3 is CASSATGGSQPQHF. DNA of the CDR3: TGCGCCAGCAGCGCTACTGGGGGCAGTCAGCCCCAGCATTTT. The V call is TRBV4-1, the J call TRBJ1-5; D might be TRBD1 (6 bases). CDR1 and CDR2 (germline): MGHRA, YSYEKL. There are 14 residues in the CDR3. V lost 5 bases and J lost 6, with 14 bases in between.

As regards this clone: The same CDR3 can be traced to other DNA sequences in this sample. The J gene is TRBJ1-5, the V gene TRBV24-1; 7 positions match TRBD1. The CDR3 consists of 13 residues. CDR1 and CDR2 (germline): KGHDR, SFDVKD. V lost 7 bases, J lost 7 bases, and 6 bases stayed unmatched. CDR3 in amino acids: CATRDREDQPQHF. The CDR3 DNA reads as TGTGCCACCAGAGACAGGGAGGACCAGCCCCAGCATTTT.

In DNA, the CDR3 is TGTGCCTCGACAGGACGTCGAAACACTGAAGCTTTCTTT. As protein: CASTGRRNTEAFF. The chain recombines TRBV30 with TRBJ1-1, with TRBD1 as a possible D gene (6 bases). Germline CDR1 GTSNPN, CDR2 SVGIG (reference sequence). Trimming pared 7 bases from V and 2 bases from J, leaving 14 bases between. This CDR3 comprises 13 residues.

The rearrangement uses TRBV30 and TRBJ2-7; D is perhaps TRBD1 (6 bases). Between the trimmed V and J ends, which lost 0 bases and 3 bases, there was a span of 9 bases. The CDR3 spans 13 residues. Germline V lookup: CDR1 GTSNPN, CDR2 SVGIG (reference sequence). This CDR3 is CAWSVGRGYEQYF. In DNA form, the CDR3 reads TGTGCCTGGAGTGTAGGCAGGGGCTACGAGCAGTACTTC.